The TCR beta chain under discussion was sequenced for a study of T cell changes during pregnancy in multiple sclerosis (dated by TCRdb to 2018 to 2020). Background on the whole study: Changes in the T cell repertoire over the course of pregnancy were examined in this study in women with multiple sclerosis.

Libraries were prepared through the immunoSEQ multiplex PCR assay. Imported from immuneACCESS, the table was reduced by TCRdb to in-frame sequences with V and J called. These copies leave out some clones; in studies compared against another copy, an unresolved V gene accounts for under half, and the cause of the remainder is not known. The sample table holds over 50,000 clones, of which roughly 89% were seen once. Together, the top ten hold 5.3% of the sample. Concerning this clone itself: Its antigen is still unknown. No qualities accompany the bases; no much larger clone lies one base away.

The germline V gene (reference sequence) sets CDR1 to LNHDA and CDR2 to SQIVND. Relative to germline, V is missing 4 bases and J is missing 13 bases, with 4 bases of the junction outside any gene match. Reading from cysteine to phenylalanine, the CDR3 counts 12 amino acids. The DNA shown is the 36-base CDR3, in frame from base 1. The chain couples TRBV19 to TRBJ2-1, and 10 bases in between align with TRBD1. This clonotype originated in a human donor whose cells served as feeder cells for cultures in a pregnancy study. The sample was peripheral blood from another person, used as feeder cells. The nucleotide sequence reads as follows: TGTGCCAGTAGTAGCGGGACAGGGGCCCAGTTCTTC. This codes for CASSSGTGAQFF.